The following is a TCR beta chain sequence with its context. What it recognizes is unknown. This specimen comes from a study of T cell responses to AZD1222 COVID-19 vaccine. Germline-derived CDR1 and CDR2 are MGHRA and YSYEKL. The CDR3 runs 15 residues. Trimming removed 4 bases from V and 7 bases from J, with 14 bases in between. Repertoires were generated with immunoSEQ multiplex PCR, while TCRdb's copy carries only in-frame clones and drops some. The table records about 82,000 clones, 90% of them present only once. Notes on the study in general: In a largely white British group with more females than males, clonal diversity was possibly underestimated. Recipients of two AZD1222 doses showed rising Spike-specific TCR breadth and depth. Just six people given AZD1222 tested seropositive at baseline.

The receptor was isolated from an adult in good health. The source material was peripheral blood, sampled on day 0 of AZD1222 vaccination. The chain recombines TRBV4-1 with TRBJ1-6; D perhaps matches TRBD1 (6 bases). The CDR3 nucleotides read TGCGCCAGCAGCCCGAGGGGGATAAGGAATTCACCCCTCCACTTT. Translating it yields CASSPRGIRNSPLHF.